This T cell receptor beta chain was sequenced in a study of T cells after yellow fever vaccination. Study background: Fractions with few cells were prepared using SMART-Seq v4 Ultra Low Input. Whole-study findings and limits: Abundant bulk-population clonotypes could contaminate the FACS-sorted repertoires.

The length of the CDR3 is 21 residues. Trimming left V 2 bases short and J 2 bases short, with 27 bases between. In germline, CDR1 is SGHVS, CDR2 FNYEAQ. TCRdb re-derived calls from the 5' RACE reads in MiXCR, one entry per CDR3 protein. This table has 300,000 to 400,000 distinct CDR3 sequences, roughly an eighth appearing once. Points on this clonotype: Its target is unknown.

The rearrangement links TRBV7-6 to TRBJ2-2, with unresolved D. Here the sequenced sample was CD4+ T cells sorted from PBMCs, taken 15 days after the yellow fever booster vaccination. This TCR was sampled from a man aged 18 to 29 who received the YFV17D yellow fever vaccine. CDR3 residues: CASSLSRVLATAQKNTGELFF. In DNA, the CDR3 is TGTGCCAGCAGCTTATCTAGGGTTTTAGCCACGGCCCAGAAAAACACCGGGGAGCTGTTTTTT.